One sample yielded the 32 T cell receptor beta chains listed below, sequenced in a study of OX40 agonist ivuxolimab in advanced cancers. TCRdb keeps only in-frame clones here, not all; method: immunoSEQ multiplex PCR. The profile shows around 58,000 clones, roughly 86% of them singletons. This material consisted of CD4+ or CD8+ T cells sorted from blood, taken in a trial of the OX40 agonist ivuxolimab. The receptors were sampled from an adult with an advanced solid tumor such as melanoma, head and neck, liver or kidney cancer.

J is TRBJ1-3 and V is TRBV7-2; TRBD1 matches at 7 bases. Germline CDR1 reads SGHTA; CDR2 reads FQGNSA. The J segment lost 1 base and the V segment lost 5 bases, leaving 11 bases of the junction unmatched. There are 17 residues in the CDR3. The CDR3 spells CASSIQTGPLSGNTIYF. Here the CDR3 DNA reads TGTGCCAGCAGCATTCAGACAGGGCCACTGTCTGGAAACACCATATATTTT. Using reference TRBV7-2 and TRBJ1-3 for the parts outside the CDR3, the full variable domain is GAGVSQSPSNKVTEKGKDVELRCDPISGHTALYWYRQSLGQGLEFLIYFQGNSAPDKSGLPSDRFSAERTGGSVSTLTIQRTQQEDSAVYLCASSIQTGPLSGNTIYFGEGSWLTVV.

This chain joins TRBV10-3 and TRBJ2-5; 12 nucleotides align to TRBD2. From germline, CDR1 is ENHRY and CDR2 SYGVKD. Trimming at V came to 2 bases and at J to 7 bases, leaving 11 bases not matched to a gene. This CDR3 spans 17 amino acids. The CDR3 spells CAISEQRRASGGGTQYF. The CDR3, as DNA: TGTGCCATCAGTGAGCAGAGGCGGGCTAGCGGGGGGGGGACCCAGTACTTC.

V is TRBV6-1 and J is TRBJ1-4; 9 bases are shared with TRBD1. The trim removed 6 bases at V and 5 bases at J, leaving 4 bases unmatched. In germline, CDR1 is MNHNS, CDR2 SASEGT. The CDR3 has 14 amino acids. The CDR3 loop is CASRVDRGNEKLFF. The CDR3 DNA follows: TGTGCCAGCAGGGTAGACAGGGGGAATGAAAAACTGTTTTTT.

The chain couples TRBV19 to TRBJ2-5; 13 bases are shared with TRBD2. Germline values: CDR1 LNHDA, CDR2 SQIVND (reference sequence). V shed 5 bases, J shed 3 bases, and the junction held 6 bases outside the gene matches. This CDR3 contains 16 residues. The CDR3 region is CASSPRTSGGKETQYF. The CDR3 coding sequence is TGTGCCAGTAGTCCTAGGACTAGCGGGGGCAAAGAGACCCAGTACTTC.

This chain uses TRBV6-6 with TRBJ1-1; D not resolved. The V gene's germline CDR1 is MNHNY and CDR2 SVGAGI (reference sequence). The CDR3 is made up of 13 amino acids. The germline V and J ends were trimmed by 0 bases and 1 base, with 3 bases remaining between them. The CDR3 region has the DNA TGTGCCAGCAGTTACTCGACGAACACTGAAGCTTTCTTT. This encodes CASSYSTNTEAFF.

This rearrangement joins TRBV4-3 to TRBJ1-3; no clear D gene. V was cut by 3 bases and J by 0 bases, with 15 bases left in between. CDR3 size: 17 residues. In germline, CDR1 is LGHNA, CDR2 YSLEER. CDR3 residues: CASSQELSGTSGNTIYF. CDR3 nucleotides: TGCGCCAGCAGCCAGGAGCTTTCAGGTACCTCTGGAAACACCATATATTTT.

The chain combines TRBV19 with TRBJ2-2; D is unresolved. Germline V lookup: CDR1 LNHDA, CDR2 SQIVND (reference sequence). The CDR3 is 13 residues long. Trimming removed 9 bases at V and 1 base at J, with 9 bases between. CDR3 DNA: TGTGCCAGCGCCCCCGGGAACACCGGGGAGCTGTTTTTT. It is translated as CASAPGNTGELFF.

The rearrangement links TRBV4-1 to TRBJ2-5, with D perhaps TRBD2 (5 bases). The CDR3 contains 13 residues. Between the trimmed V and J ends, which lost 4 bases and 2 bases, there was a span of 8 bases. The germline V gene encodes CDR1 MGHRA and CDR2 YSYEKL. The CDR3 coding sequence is TGCGCCAGCAGCCGAGGGCAGCAAGAGACCCAGTACTTC. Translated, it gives CASSRGQQETQYF.

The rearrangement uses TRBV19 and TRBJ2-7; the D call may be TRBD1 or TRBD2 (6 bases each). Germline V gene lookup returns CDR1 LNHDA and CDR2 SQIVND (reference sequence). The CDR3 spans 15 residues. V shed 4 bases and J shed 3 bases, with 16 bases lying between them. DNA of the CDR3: TGTGCCAGTAGTACCATAAAGGGGGGACACTACGAGCAGTACTTC. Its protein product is CASSTIKGGHYEQYF.

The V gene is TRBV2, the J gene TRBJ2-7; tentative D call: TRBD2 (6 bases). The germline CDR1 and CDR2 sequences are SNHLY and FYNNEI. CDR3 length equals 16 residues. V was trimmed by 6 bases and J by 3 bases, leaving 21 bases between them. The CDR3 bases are TGTGCCAGCAGCGGCCGACTAGTTGTAGGTAACTACGAGCAGTACTTC. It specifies CASSGRLVVGNYEQYF.

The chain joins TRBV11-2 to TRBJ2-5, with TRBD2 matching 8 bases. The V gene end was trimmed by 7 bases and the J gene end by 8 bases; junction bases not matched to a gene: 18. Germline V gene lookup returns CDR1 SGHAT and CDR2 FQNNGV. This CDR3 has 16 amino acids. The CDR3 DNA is TGTGCCAGCACTAAAGGGGCCGGGAGGGCCCTCGGCACCCAGTACTTC. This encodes CASTKGAGRALGTQYF.

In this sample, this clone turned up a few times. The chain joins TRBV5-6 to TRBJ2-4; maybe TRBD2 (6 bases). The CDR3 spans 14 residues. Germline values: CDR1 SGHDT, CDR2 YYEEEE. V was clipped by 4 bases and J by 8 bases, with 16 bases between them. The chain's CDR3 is CASSLGGFGDIQYF. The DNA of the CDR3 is TGTGCCAGCAGCCTGGGGGGATTCGGGGACATTCAGTACTTC. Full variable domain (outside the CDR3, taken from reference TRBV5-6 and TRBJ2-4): DAGVTQSPTHLIKTRGQQVTLRCSPKSGHDTVSWYQQALGQGPQFIFQYYEEEERQRGNFPDRFSGHQFPNYSSELNVNALLLGDSALYLCASSLGGFGDIQYFGAGTRLSVL.

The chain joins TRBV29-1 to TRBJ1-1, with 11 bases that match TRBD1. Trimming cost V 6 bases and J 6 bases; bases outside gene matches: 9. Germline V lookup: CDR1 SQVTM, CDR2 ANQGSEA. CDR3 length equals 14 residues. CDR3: CSVGPGQGVAEAFF. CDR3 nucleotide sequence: TGCAGCGTCGGTCCGGGACAGGGGGTTGCTGAAGCTTTCTTT.

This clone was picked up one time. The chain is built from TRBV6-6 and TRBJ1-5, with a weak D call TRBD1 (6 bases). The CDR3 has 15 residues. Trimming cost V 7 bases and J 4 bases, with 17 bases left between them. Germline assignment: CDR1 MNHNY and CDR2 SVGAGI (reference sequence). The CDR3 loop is CASTLSGGWNQPQHF. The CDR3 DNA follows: TGTGCCAGCACCTTGAGTGGGGGCTGGAATCAGCCCCAGCATTTT.

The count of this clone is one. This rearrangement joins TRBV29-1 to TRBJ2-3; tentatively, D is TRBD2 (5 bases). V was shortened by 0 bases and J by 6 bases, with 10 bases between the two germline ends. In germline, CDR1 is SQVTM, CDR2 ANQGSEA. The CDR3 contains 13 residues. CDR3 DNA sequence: TGCAGCGTTGAAGAGAGGGCCGCGGATACGCAGTATTTT. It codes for CSVEERAADTQYF.

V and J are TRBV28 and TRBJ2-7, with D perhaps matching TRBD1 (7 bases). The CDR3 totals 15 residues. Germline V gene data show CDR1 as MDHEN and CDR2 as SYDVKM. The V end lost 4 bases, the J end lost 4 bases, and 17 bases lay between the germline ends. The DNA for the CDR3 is TGTGCCAGCAGTTCAGCCGCGGGACAGACGTACGAGCAGTACTTC. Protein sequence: CASSSAAGQTYEQYF.

This CDR3 reads CASSFAGLSSGNTIYF. The CDR3, as DNA: TGTGCCAGCAGCTTCGCAGGGTTAAGCTCTGGAAACACCATATATTTT. This chain connects TRBV28 to TRBJ1-3; D may be TRBD1 (5 bases). The CDR3 is 16 residues long. Per the germline V gene, CDR1 is MDHEN and CDR2 is SYDVKM. V shed 6 bases and J shed 0 bases, with 15 bases lying between them.

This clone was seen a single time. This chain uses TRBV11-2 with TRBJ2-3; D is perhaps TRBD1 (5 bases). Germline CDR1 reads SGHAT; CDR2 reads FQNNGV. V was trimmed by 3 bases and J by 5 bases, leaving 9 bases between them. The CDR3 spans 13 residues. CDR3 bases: TGTGCCAGCAGCTTTGGGGCCGGAGATACGCAGTATTTT. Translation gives CASSFGAGDTQYF.

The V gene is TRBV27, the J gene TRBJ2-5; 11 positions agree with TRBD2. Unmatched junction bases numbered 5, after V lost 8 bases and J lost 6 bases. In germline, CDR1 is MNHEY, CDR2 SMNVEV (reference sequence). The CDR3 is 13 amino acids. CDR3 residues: CASGSGGGKTQYF. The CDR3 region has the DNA TGTGCCAGCGGTAGCGGGGGGGGAAAGACCCAGTACTTC.

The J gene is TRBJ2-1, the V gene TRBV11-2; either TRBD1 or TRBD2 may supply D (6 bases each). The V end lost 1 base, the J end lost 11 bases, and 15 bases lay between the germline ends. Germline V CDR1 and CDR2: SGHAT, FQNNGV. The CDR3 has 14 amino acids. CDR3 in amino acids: CASSLGGASAQQFF. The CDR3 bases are TGTGCCAGCAGCTTAGGGGGGGCTAGCGCCCAGCAGTTCTTC. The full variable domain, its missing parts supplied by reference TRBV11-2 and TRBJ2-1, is EAGVAQSPRYKIIEKRQSVAFWCNPISGHATLYWYQQILGQGPKLLIQFQNNGVVDDSQLPKDRFSAERLKGVDSTLKIQPAKLEDSAVYLCASSLGGASAQQFFGPGTRLTVL.

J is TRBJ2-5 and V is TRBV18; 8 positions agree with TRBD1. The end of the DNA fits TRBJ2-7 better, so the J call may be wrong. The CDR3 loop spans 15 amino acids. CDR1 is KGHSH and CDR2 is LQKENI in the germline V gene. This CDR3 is CASSPRQGNRYEQYF. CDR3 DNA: TGTGCCAGCTCACCAAGACAGGGGAATAGGTACGAGCAGTACTTC.

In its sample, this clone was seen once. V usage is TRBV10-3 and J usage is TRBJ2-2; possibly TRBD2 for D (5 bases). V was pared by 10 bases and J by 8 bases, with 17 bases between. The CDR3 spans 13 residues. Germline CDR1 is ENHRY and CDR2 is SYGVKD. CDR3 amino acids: CATSTRDEGELFF. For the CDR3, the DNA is TGTGCCACCTCTACTAGAGATGAAGGGGAGCTGTTTTTT.

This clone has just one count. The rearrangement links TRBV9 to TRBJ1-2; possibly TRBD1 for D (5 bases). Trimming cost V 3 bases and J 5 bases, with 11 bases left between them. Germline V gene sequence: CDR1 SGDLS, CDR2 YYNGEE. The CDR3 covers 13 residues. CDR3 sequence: CASSGGRSYGYTF. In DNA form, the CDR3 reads TGTGCCAGCAGCGGGGGACGTTCTTATGGCTACACCTTC.

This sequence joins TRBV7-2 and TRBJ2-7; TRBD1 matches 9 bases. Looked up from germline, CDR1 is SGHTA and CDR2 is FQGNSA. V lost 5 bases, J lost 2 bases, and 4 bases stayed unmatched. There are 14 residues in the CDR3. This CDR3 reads CASSVGTGPYEQYF. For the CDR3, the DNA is TGTGCCAGCAGCGTCGGGACAGGGCCCTACGAGCAGTACTTC.

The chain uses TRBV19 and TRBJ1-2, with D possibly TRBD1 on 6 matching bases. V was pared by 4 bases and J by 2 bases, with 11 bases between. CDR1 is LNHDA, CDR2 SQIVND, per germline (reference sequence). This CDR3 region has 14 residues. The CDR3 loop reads CASSTTTGNYGYTF. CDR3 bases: TGTGCCAGTAGTACAACGACAGGAAACTATGGCTACACCTTC.

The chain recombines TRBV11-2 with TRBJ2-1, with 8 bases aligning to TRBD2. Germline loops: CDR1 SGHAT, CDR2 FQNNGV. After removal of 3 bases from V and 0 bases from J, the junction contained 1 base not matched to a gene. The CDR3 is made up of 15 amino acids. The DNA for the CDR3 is TGTGCCAGCAGCTTCAGCGGGAGCTCCTACAATGAGCAGTTCTTC. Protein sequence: CASSFSGSSYNEQFF.

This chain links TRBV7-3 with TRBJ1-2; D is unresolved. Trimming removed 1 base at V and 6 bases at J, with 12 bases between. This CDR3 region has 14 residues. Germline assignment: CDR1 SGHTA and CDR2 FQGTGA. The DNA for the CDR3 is TGTGCCAGCAGCTTAAACCATCTCGGAGATGGCTACACCTTC. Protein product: CASSLNHLGDGYTF.

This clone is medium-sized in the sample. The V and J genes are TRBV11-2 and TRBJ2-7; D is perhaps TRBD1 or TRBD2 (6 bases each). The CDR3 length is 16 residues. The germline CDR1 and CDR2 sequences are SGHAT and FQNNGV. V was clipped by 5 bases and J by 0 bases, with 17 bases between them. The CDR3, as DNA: TGTGCCAGCAGCCCCATAGGAGGGGGAGTCTCCTACGAGCAGTACTTC. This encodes CASSPIGGGVSYEQYF.

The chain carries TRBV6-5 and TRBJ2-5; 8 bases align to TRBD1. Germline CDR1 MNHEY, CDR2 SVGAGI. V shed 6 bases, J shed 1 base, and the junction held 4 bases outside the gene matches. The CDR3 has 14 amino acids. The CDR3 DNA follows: TGTGCCAGCAGCCACGACAGGGGCCAAGAGACCCAGTACTTC. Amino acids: CASSHDRGQETQYF.

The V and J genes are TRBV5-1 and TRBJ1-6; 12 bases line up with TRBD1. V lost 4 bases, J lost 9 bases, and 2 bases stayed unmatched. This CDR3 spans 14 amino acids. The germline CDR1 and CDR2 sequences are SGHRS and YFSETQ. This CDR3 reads CASSPGQGASPLHF. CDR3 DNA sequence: TGCGCCAGCAGCCCGGGACAGGGGGCTTCACCCCTCCACTTT. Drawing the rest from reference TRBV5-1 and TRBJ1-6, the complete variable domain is KAGVTQTPRYLIKTRGQQVTLSCSPISGHRSVSWYQQTPGQGLQFLFEYFSETQRNKGNFPGRFSGRQFSNSRSEMNVSTLELGDSALYLCASSPGQGASPLHFGNGTRLTVT.

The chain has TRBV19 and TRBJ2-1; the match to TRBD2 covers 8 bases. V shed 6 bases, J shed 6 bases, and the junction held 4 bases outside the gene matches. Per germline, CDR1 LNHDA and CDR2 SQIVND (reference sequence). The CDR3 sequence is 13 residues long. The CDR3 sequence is CASSGRASNEQFF. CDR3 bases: TGTGCCAGTAGCGGGAGGGCTTCCAATGAGCAGTTCTTC.

The DNA for the CDR3 is TGTGCCACCATCCTAGCGGGAGGAGGTAATGAGCAGTTCTTC. Encoded protein: CATILAGGGNEQFF. This sequence joins TRBV15 and TRBJ2-1; the match to TRBD2 covers 11 bases. Per germline, CDR1 LNHNV and CDR2 YYDKDF (reference sequence). Trimming removed 7 bases from V and 7 bases from J; junction bases left unmatched: 6. The CDR3 covers 14 residues.